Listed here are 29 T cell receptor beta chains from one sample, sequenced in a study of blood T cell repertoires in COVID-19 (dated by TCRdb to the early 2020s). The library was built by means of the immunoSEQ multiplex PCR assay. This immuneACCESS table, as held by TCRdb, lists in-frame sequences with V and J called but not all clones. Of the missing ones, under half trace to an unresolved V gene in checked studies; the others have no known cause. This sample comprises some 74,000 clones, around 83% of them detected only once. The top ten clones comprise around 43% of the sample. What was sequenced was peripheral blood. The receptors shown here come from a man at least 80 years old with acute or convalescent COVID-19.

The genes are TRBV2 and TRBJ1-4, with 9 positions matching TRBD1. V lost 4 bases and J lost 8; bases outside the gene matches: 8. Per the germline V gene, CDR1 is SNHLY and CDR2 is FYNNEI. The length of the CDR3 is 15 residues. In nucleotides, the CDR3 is TGTGCCAGCAGTGTACAACAGGGGGCGGGAGAAAAACTGTTTTTT. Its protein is CASSVQQGAGEKLFF.

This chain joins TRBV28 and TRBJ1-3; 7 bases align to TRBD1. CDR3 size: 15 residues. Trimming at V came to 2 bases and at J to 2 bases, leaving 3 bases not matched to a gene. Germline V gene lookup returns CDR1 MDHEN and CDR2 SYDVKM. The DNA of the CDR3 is TGTGCCAGCAGTTTACCTACAGGGGCTGGAAACACCATATATTTT. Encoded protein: CASSLPTGAGNTIYF.

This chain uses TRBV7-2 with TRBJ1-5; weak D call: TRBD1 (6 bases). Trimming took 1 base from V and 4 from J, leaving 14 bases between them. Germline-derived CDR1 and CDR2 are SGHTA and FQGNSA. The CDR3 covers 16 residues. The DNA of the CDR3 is TGTGCCAGCAGCTTAGGCCTACAGGGTTGGAATCAGCCCCAGCATTTT. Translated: CASSLGLQGWNQPQHF. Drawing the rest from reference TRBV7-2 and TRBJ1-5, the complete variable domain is GAGVSQSPSNKVTEKGKDVELRCDPISGHTALYWYRQSLGQGLEFLIYFQGNSAPDKSGLPSDRFSAERTGGSVSTLTIQRTQQEDSAVYLCASSLGLQGWNQPQHFGDGTRLSIL.

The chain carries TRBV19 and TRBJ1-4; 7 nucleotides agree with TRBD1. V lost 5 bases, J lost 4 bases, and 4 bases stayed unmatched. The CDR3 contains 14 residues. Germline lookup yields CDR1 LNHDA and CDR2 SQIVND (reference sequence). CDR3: CASSAGQHNEKLFF. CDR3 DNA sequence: TGTGCCAGTAGTGCGGGACAGCATAATGAAAAACTGTTTTTT.

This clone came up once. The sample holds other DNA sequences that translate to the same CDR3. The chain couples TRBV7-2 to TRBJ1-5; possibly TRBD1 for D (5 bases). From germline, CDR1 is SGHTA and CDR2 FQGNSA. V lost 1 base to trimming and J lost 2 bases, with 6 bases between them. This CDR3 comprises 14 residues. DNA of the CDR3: TGTGCCAGCAGCTTAGGCAGGGGCAATCAGCCCCAGCATTTT. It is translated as CASSLGRGNQPQHF.

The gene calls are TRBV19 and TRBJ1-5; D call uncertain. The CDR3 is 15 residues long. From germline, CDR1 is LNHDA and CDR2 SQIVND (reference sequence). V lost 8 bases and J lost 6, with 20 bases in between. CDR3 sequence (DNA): TGTGCCAGTGGAGCCGGGTCGAGCATTCTTCAGCCCCAGCATTTT. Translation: CASGAGSSILQPQHF.

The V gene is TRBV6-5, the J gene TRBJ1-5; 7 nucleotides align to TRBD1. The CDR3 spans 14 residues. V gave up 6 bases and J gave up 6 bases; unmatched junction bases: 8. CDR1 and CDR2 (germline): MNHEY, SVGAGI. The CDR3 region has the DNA TGTGCCAGCAGCGACCCAGGGGGAGGTCAGCCCCAGCATTTT. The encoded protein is CASSDPGGGQPQHF.

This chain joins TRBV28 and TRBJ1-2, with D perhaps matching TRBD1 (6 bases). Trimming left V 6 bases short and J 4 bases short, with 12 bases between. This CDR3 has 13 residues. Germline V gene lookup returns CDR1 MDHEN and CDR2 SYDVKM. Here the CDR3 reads CASRQDSIYGYTF. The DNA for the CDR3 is TGTGCCAGCAGACAGGACAGCATCTATGGCTACACCTTC.

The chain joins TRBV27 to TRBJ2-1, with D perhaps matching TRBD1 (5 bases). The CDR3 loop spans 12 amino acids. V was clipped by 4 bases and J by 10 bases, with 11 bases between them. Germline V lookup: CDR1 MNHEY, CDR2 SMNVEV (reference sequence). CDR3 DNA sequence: TGTGCCAGCAGTTCAGGACACCGCGAGCAGTTCTTC. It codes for CASSSGHREQFF.

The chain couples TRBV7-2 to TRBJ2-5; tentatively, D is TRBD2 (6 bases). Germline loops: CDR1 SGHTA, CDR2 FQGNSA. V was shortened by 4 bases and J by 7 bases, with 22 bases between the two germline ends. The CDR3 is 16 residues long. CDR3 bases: TGTGCCAGCAGCTCCTCCGGATCTTTCAAGGGAGGGACCCAGTACTTC. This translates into CASSSSGSFKGGTQYF.

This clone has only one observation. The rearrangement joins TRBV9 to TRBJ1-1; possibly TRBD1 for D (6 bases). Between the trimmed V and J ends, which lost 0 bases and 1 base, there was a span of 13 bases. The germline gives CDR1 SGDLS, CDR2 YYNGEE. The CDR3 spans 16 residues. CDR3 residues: CASSVVFGGSNTEAFF. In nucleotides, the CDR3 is TGTGCCAGCAGCGTAGTGTTTGGGGGCTCGAACACTGAAGCTTTCTTT.

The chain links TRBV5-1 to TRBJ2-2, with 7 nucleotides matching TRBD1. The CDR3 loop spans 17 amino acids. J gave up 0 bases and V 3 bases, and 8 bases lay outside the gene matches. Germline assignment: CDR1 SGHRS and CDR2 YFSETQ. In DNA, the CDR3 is TGCGCCAGCAGCTCCTCGACAGGGTATTCGAACACCGGGGAGCTGTTTTTT. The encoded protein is CASSSSTGYSNTGELFF.

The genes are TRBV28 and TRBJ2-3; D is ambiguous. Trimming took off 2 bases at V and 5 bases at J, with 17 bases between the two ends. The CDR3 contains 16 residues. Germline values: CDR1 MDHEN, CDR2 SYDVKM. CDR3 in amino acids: CASSLTLSRHRDTQYF. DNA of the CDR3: TGTGCCAGCAGTTTAACACTCTCCCGACACAGAGATACGCAGTATTTT. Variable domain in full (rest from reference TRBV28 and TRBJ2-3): DVKVTQSSRYLVKRTGEKVFLECVQDMDHENMFWYRQDPGLGLRLIYFSYDVKMKEKGDIPEGYSVSREKKERFSLILESASTNQTSMYLCASSLTLSRHRDTQYFGPGTRLTVL.

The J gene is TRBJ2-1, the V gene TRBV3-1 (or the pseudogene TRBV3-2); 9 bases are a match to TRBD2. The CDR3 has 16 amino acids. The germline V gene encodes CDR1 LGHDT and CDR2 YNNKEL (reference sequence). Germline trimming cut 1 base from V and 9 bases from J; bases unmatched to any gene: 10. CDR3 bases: TGTGCCAGCAGCCAAGGCAATAGCGGGGGTCGAGGTGAGCAGTTCTTC. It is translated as CASSQGNSGGRGEQFF.

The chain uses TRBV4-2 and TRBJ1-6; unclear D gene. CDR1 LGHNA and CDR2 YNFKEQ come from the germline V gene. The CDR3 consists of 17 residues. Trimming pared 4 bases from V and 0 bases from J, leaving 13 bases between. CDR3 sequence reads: CASSPGEVSSYNSPLHF. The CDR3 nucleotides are TGTGCCAGCAGCCCCGGGGAGGTCAGCTCCTATAATTCACCCCTCCACTTT.

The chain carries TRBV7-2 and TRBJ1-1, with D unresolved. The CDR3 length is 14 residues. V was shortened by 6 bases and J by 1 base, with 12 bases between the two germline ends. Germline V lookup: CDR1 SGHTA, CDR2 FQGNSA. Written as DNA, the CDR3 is TGTGCCAGCAGTCGCGCTACAGAGAACACTGAAGCTTTCTTT. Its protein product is CASSRATENTEAFF. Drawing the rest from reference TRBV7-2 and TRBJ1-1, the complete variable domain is GAGVSQSPSNKVTEKGKDVELRCDPISGHTALYWYRQSLGQGLEFLIYFQGNSAPDKSGLPSDRFSAERTGGSVSTLTIQRTQQEDSAVYLCASSRATENTEAFFGQGTRLTVV.

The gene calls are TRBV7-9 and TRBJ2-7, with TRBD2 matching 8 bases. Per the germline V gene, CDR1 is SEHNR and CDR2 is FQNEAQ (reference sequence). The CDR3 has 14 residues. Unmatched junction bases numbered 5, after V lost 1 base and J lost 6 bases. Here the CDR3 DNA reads TGTGCCAGCAGCTTAGGAGCGGGAGAATCCGAGCAGTACTTC. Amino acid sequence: CASSLGAGESEQYF.

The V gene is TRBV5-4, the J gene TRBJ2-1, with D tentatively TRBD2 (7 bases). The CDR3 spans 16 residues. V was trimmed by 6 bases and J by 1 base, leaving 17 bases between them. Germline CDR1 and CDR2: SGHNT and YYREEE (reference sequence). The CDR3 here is CASIQLGGGSYNEQFF. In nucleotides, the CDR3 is TGTGCCAGCATCCAATTAGGGGGGGGGTCCTACAATGAGCAGTTCTTC.

CDR3 nucleotides: TGCGCCAGCAGCCAAGATAACTCCATAGCGGGGGGCTTGAATGAGCAGTTCTTC. This codes for CASSQDNSIAGGLNEQFF. The rearrangement links TRBV4-1 to TRBJ2-1; 10 bases line up with TRBD2. The trim removed 0 bases at V and 7 bases at J, leaving 12 bases unmatched. CDR3 size: 18 residues. Germline CDR1 reads MGHRA; CDR2 reads YSYEKL.

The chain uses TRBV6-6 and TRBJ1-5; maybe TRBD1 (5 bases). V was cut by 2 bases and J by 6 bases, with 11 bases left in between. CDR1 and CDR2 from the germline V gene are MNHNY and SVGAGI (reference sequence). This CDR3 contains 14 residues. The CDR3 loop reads CASSYGQGSQPQHF. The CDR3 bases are TGTGCCAGCAGTTACGGCCAGGGTAGTCAGCCCCAGCATTTT.

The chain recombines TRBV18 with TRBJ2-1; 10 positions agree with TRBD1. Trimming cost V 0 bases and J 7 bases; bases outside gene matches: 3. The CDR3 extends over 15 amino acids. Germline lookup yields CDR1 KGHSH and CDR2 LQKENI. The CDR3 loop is CASSPPTGGRNEQFF. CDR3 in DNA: TGTGCCAGCTCACCACCGACAGGGGGCCGGAATGAGCAGTTCTTC.

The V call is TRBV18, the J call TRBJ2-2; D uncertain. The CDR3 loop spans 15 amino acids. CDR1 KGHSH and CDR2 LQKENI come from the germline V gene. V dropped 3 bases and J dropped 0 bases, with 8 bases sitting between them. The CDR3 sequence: CASSPQASNTGELFF. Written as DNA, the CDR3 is TGTGCCAGCTCACCCCAGGCCTCGAACACCGGGGAGCTGTTTTTT.

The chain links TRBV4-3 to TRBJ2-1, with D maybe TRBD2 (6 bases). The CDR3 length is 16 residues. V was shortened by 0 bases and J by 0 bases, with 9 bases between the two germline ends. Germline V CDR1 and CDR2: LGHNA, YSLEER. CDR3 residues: CASSQDFGSSYNEQFF. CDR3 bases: TGCGCCAGCAGCCAAGATTTCGGGAGCTCCTACAATGAGCAGTTCTTC.

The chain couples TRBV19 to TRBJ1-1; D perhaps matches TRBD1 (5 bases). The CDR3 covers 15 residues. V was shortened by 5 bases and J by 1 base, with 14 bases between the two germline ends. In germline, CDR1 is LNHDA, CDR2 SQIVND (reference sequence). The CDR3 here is CASSSRQGRNTEAFF. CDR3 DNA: TGTGCCAGTAGTTCCCGTCAGGGAAGGAACACTGAAGCTTTCTTT.

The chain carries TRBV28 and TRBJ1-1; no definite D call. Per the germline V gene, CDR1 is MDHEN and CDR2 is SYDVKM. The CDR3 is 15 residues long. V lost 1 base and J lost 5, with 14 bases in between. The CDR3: CASSLSDLEWTEAFF. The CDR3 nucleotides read TGTGCCAGCAGTTTATCAGACCTAGAGTGGACTGAAGCTTTCTTT.

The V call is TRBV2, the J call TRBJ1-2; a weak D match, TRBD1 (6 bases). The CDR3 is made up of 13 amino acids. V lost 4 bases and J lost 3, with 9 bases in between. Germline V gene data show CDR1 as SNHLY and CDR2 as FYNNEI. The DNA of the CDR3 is TGTGCCAGCAGTGGGGGACAAGACTATGGCTACACCTTC. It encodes CASSGGQDYGYTF.

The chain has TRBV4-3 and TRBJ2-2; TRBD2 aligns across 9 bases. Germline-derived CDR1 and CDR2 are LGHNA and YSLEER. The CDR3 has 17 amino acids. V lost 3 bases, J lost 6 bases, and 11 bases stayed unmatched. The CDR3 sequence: CASSQFAGGEVAGELFF. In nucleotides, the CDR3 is TGCGCCAGCAGCCAGTTTGCGGGGGGGGAGGTGGCCGGGGAGCTGTTTTTT.

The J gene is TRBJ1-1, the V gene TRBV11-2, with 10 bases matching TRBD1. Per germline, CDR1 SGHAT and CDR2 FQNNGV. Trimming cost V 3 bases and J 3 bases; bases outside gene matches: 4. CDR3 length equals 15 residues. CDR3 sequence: CASSFRGTGDTEAFF. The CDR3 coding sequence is TGTGCCAGCAGCTTCCGCGGGACAGGGGACACTGAAGCTTTCTTT.

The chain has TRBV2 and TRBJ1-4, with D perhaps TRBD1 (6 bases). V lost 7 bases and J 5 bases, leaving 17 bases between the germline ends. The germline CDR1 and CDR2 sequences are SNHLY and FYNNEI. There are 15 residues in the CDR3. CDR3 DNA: TGTGCCAGCAAAACTTCAGACAGGAGAAATGAAAAACTGTTTTTT. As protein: CASKTSDRRNEKLFF.